What follows are 29 T cell receptor beta chains derived from one specimen sequenced in a study of blood T cell repertoires in COVID-19. TCRdb's copy holds only in-frame clones and misses some; the assay was immunoSEQ multiplex PCR. Here the sample spans fewer than 200,000 clones, roughly 76% being singletons. Material: peripheral blood. These receptors were obtained from a woman aged 35 to 49 with COVID-19, enrolled during active disease.

The CDR3 DNA sequence: TGTGCCAGCAGCGTAGCCTCTCTAGCGGGAAAGTACGAGCAGTACTTC. Encoded protein: CASSVASLAGKYEQYF. The chain recombines TRBV6-6 with TRBJ2-7; the match to TRBD2 covers 9 bases. The CDR3 is 16 amino acids. Germline values: CDR1 MNHNY, CDR2 SVGAGI (reference sequence). The junction had 13 bases not matched to a gene; V was cut back by 6 bases and J by 4 bases.

The chain uses TRBV13 and TRBJ2-1, with a weak D call TRBD1 (6 bases). Deletions cut 4 bases from V and 8 bases from J, with 21 bases between. Looked up from germline, CDR1 is PRHDT and CDR2 is FYEKMQ (reference sequence). CDR3 length: 16 residues. The CDR3 bases are TGTGCCAGCAGCTCAATCGGGACAAAATTCTGGGATGAGCAGTTCTTC. This encodes CASSSIGTKFWDEQFF.

The CDR3 nucleotides read TGTGCCAGTAGGGTAGGGACAAGGTCTTTCTTT. Protein product: CASRVGTRSFF. This chain links TRBV19 with TRBJ1-1, with D possibly being TRBD1 (6 bases). Germline V CDR1 and CDR2: LNHDA, SQIVND (reference sequence). This CDR3 spans 11 amino acids. With 6 bases removed from V and 12 bases from J, the gap between germline ends came to 14 bases.

This clone has a handful of counts. The CDR3 region is CATGAGNIQYF. The CDR3 DNA reads as TGTGCCACCGGGGCCGGAAACATTCAGTACTTC. This rearrangement joins TRBV24-1 to TRBJ2-4; D is perhaps TRBD1 (5 bases). V was pared by 9 bases and J by 6 bases, with 8 bases between. Germline lookup yields CDR1 KGHDR and CDR2 SFDVKD. The CDR3 spans 11 residues.

The chain employs TRBV7-9 and TRBJ2-7; 8 bases are shared with TRBD1. CDR3 length: 16 amino acids. V trimming: 1 base; J trimming: 3 bases; junction bases outside the gene matches: 8. Germline V gene lookup returns CDR1 SEHNR and CDR2 FQNEAQ (reference sequence). The CDR3 loop reads CASSLVGQGANYEQYF. Here the CDR3 DNA reads TGTGCCAGCAGCTTAGTGGGGCAGGGGGCCAACTACGAGCAGTACTTC.

A single count supports this clone. The chain combines TRBV10-3 with TRBJ1-4, with 7 bases identical to TRBD1. Germline V CDR1 and CDR2: ENHRY, SYGVKD. This CDR3 region has 16 residues. V lost 2 bases, J lost 8 bases, and 11 bases stayed unmatched. CDR3 loop: CAISESATGIGEKLFF. CDR3 nucleotides: TGTGCCATCAGTGAGAGTGCGACAGGGATAGGGGAAAAACTGTTTTTT.

The rearrangement uses TRBV15 and TRBJ2-7, with a possible D match to TRBD1 (7 bases). CDR1 is LNHNV, CDR2 YYDKDF, per germline (reference sequence). The CDR3 runs to 16 residues. V lost 3 bases and J lost 2, with 17 bases in between. CDR3 coding DNA: TGTGCCACCAGCAGTTATCTTCAGGGGGGACCCTACGAGCAGTACGTC. Amino acid sequence: CATSSYLQGGPYEQYV.

The V call is TRBV7-2, the J call TRBJ2-3, with 8 nucleotides matching TRBD2. Germline V CDR1 and CDR2: SGHTA, FQGNSA. With V trimmed by 6 bases and J by 0 bases, 5 bases remained unmatched. The CDR3 covers 15 residues. CDR3 sequence: CASSFGLASTDTQYF. CDR3 sequence (DNA): TGTGCCAGCAGTTTCGGACTAGCTAGCACAGATACGCAGTATTTT. Complete variable domain (other parts from reference TRBV7-2 and TRBJ2-3): GAGVSQSPSNKVTEKGKDVELRCDPISGHTALYWYRQSLGQGLEFLIYFQGNSAPDKSGLPSDRFSAERTGGSVSTLTIQRTQQEDSAVYLCASSFGLASTDTQYFGPGTRLTVL.

CDR3 amino acids: CSVVLASTDTQYF. The CDR3 coding sequence is TGCAGCGTTGTCCTAGCCAGCACAGATACGCAGTATTTT. The J gene is TRBJ2-3, the V gene TRBV29-1; D is perhaps TRBD2 (5 bases). Germline V gives CDR1 SQVTM, CDR2 ANQGSEA. There are 13 residues in the CDR3. With 4 bases removed from V and 0 bases from J, the gap between germline ends came to 8 bases.

This clone was seen a handful of times. J is TRBJ2-7 and V is TRBV28; D is undetermined. The CDR3 spans 14 residues. In germline, CDR1 is MDHEN, CDR2 SYDVKM. V was cut by 3 bases and J by 3 bases, with 12 bases left in between. This chain's CDR3 is CASSFRQRLYEQYF. The CDR3 DNA reads TGTGCCAGCAGTTTTCGGCAGAGGCTCTACGAGCAGTACTTC.

The chain uses TRBV7-9 and TRBJ2-3, with 11 positions matching TRBD1. V dropped 3 bases and J dropped 6; count of bases not matched to a gene: 8. The germline V gene encodes CDR1 SEHNR and CDR2 FQNEAQ (reference sequence). This CDR3 has 16 amino acids. The DNA for the CDR3 is TGTGCCAGCAGCTTGGGAAGGGGACAGGGGGGCGATACGCAGTATTTT. Its translation: CASSLGRGQGGDTQYF.

The chain has TRBV6-2 or TRBV6-3 and TRBJ2-1, with 9 bases aligning to TRBD2. The V gene end was trimmed by 5 bases and the J gene end by 14 bases; junction bases not matched to a gene: 13. Germline CDR1 and CDR2: MNHEY and SVGEGT. This CDR3 contains 14 residues. CDR3 residues: CASSQGLARSSEFF. The CDR3 DNA follows: TGTGCCAGCAGTCAAGGACTAGCGAGATCTTCGGAGTTCTTC.

The genes are TRBV11-2 and TRBJ1-2, with D possibly matching TRBD1 (6 bases). Germline V gene sequence: CDR1 SGHAT, CDR2 FQNNGV. This CDR3 comprises 14 residues. The ends were cut back, 4 bases at V and 8 bases at J, with 17 bases in the middle. The CDR3 reads CASSWSQGMMGYTF. For the CDR3, the DNA is TGTGCCAGCAGCTGGAGTCAGGGGATGATGGGCTACACCTTC. Filled out from reference TRBV11-2 and TRBJ1-2, the complete variable domain reads EAGVAQSPRYKIIEKRQSVAFWCNPISGHATLYWYQQILGQGPKLLIQFQNNGVVDDSQLPKDRFSAERLKGVDSTLKIQPAKLEDSAVYLCASSWSQGMMGYTFGSGTRLTVV.

DNA for the CDR3: TGTGCCAGCTTAAAGGACAGGTCCGGCGAGCAGTACGTC. Its protein is CASLKDRSGEQYV. The chain has TRBV5-5 and TRBJ2-7; TRBD1 agrees at 7 bases. CDR1 and CDR2 from the germline V gene are SGHKS and YYEKEE (reference sequence). V shed 7 bases and J 6 bases; nucleotides not matched to a gene: 10. CDR3 length equals 13 residues.

The rearrangement joins TRBV7-9 to TRBJ2-2; 14 bases align to TRBD2. The CDR3 length is 15 residues. The germline V gene has CDR1 SEHNR and CDR2 FQNEAQ (reference sequence). The V segment lost 4 bases and the J segment 8 bases; nucleotides outside the gene matches: 3. In DNA, the CDR3 is TGTGCCAGCAGCTCGGGACTAGCGGGAGTTGGGGAGCTGTTTTTT. This codes for CASSSGLAGVGELFF. The full variable domain, its missing parts supplied by reference TRBV7-9 and TRBJ2-2, is DTGVSQNPRHKITKRGQNVTFRCDPISEHNRLYWYRQTLGQGPEFLTYFQNEAQLEKSRLLSDRFSAERPKGSFSTLEIQRTEQGDSAMYLCASSSGLAGVGELFFGEGSRLTVL.

The gene calls are TRBV10-2 and TRBJ1-6; D unclear. The V end lost 4 bases, the J end lost 10 bases, and 8 bases lay between the germline ends. The CDR3 is 12 amino acids. The V gene's germline CDR1 is WSHSY and CDR2 SAAADI. The CDR3: CASSVAWSPLHF. The CDR3 DNA sequence: TGCGCCAGCAGTGTAGCCTGGTCACCCCTCCACTTT.

This rearrangement joins TRBV27 to TRBJ2-7; 7 bases agree with TRBD2. Germline lookup yields CDR1 MNHEY and CDR2 SMNVEV (reference sequence). The CDR3 covers 16 residues. The trim removed 5 bases at V and 5 bases at J, leaving 15 bases unmatched. The CDR3: CASSRSGQAPIHEQYF. CDR3 sequence (DNA): TGTGCCAGCAGTCGTAGCGGGCAGGCTCCCATCCACGAGCAGTACTTC.

The genes are TRBV12-5 and TRBJ2-2, with 7 bases identical to TRBD1. The ends lost 0 bases at V and 3 bases at J; junction bases unmatched: 10. The CDR3 has 18 amino acids. Germline V gives CDR1 LGHNT, CDR2 FRNRAP. In DNA form, the CDR3 reads TGTGCTAGTGGTTTGGTAAAGGGGGCTAGCCGAGACACCGGGGAGCTGTTTTTT. Translated, it gives CASGLVKGASRDTGELFF.

The chain joins TRBV19 to TRBJ1-4; D is unclear. The germline V gene has CDR1 LNHDA and CDR2 SQIVND (reference sequence). The CDR3 is 13 residues long. Trimming cost V 11 bases and J 8 bases, with 18 bases left between them. The CDR3 loop reads CASKPHSKEKLFF. The CDR3 DNA follows: TGTGCCTCCAAGCCCCACAGTAAGGAAAAACTGTTTTTT.

V gene TRBV5-4 combines with J gene TRBJ1-6; 7 bases agree with TRBD1. Germline-derived CDR1 and CDR2 are SGHNT and YYREEE (reference sequence). Trimming cost V 1 base and J 7 bases; bases outside gene matches: 5. The CDR3 has 15 amino acids. CDR3 sequence (DNA): TGTGCCAGCAGCTTGAGTCAGGGGGGAAATTCACCCCTCCACTTT. Its translation is CASSLSQGGNSPLHF.

The chain combines TRBV19 with TRBJ2-2; D may be TRBD1 (5 bases). The germline CDR1 and CDR2 sequences are LNHDA and SQIVND (reference sequence). CDR3 length equals 15 residues. V lost 4 bases, J lost 4 bases, and 13 bases lay in between. The CDR3 DNA is TGTGCCAGTAGTAGCCTGGGGCCGTCCACCGGGGAGCTGTTTTTT. Its protein product is CASSSLGPSTGELFF.

The rearrangement joins TRBV7-9 to TRBJ2-7; TRBD1 aligns across 9 bases. This CDR3 is 14 amino acids long. Germline trimming cut 5 bases from V and 1 base from J; bases unmatched to any gene: 3. Germline loops: CDR1 SEHNR, CDR2 FQNEAQ (reference sequence). The CDR3 region is CASSPDRGSYEQYV. Here the CDR3 DNA reads TGTGCCAGCAGCCCGGACAGGGGATCCTACGAGCAGTACGTC.

The rearrangement uses TRBV5-6 and TRBJ1-2; TRBD1 agrees at 7 bases. CDR1 SGHDT and CDR2 YYEEEE come from the germline V gene. The CDR3 consists of 13 residues. With V trimmed by 4 bases and J by 4 bases, 4 bases remained unmatched. CDR3 sequence (DNA): TGTGCCAGCAGCCGTGCAGGGGGCTATGGCTACACCTTC. Protein product: CASSRAGGYGYTF.

This clone showed up just once. The chain couples TRBV19 to TRBJ1-2, with TRBD1 as a possible D gene (5 bases). This CDR3 is 13 amino acids long. Trimming took off 6 bases at V and 3 bases at J, with 11 bases between the two ends. Germline assignment: CDR1 LNHDA and CDR2 SQIVND (reference sequence). The CDR3 loop reads CASRAGLDYGYTF. The CDR3, as DNA: TGTGCCAGTAGGGCGGGACTGGACTATGGCTACACCTTC.

V usage is TRBV7-9 and J usage is TRBJ1-2, with 7 bases that match TRBD1. V dropped 0 bases and J dropped 6; count of bases not matched to a gene: 7. Germline CDR1 is SEHNR and CDR2 is FQNEAQ (reference sequence). This CDR3 has 15 residues. The CDR3 nucleotides are TGTGCCAGCAGCTTAGCGGCGACAGGGTTCGATGGCTACACCTTC. It codes for CASSLAATGFDGYTF. Filled out from reference TRBV7-9 and TRBJ1-2, the complete variable domain reads DTGVSQNPRHKITKRGQNVTFRCDPISEHNRLYWYRQTLGQGPEFLTYFQNEAQLEKSRLLSDRFSAERPKGSFSTLEIQRTEQGDSAMYLCASSLAATGFDGYTFGSGTRLTVV.

This clone is a singleton in its sample. This chain connects TRBV29-1 to TRBJ2-7; perhaps TRBD1 as D (6 bases). The CDR3 runs 16 residues. The V end lost 4 bases, the J end lost 0 bases, and 19 bases lay between the germline ends. Germline CDR1 SQVTM, CDR2 ANQGSEA. The CDR3 spells CSVAGLWDKSSYEQYF. For the CDR3, the DNA is TGCAGCGTTGCGGGTCTATGGGACAAGAGCTCCTACGAGCAGTACTTC.

The chain links TRBV2 to TRBJ1-1, with D possibly matching TRBD1 (5 bases). This CDR3 region has 14 residues. The V gene lost 7 bases and the J gene lost 5 bases, with 17 bases spanning the gap. CDR1 SNHLY and CDR2 FYNNEI come from the germline V gene. This chain's CDR3 is CASNEAPGGTEAFF. DNA of the CDR3: TGTGCCAGCAACGAGGCACCCGGGGGTACTGAAGCTTTCTTT.

The rearrangement links TRBV29-1 to TRBJ2-1; the D is unclear. V was cut by 7 bases and J by 4 bases, with 8 bases left in between. Germline V lookup: CDR1 SQVTM, CDR2 ANQGSEA. CDR3 length: 11 amino acids. CDR3 in amino acids: CSGDKYNEQFF. CDR3 bases: TGCAGCGGAGACAAGTACAATGAGCAGTTCTTC.

The V gene is TRBV20-1, the J gene TRBJ1-2; possibly TRBD1 for D (6 bases). The CDR3 has 15 amino acids. Germline loops: CDR1 DFQATT, CDR2 SNEGSKA (reference sequence). V was clipped by 3 bases and J by 4 bases, with 18 bases between them. The CDR3 here is CSASLRRDNFYGYTF. The CDR3 DNA is TGCAGTGCTAGTCTTCGTCGGGACAATTTCTATGGCTACACCTTC.